Below are 18 T cell receptor beta chains sequenced from a single sample in a study of blood T cell repertoires in COVID-19. TCRdb's table, derived via immunoSEQ multiplex PCR, lists solely in-frame clones and lacks some. The sample lists under 300,000 clones; 80% to 90% were seen once. Material: peripheral blood. The source is a man aged 35 to 55 who had recovered from COVID-19.

The V gene is TRBV6-1, the J gene TRBJ2-3; the D gene is possibly TRBD1 (6 bases). V shed 2 bases and J shed 3 bases, with 9 bases lying between them. Germline V gene data show CDR1 as MNHNS and CDR2 as SASEGT. The CDR3 spans 14 residues. CDR3 sequence (DNA): TGTGCCAGCAGTGAAATACAGGGTACAGATACGCAGTATTTT. It encodes CASSEIQGTDTQYF.

The V gene is TRBV11-2, the J gene TRBJ1-1; 8 bases fit TRBD1. Germline CDR1 and CDR2: SGHAT and FQNNGV. The CDR3 is made up of 15 amino acids. Unmatched junction bases numbered 1, after V lost 0 bases and J lost 1 base. The CDR3 region has the DNA TGTGCCAGCAGCTTAGACGGGACAGGGAACACTGAAGCTTTCTTT. This translates into CASSLDGTGNTEAFF.

This clone was detected once. The rearrangement joins TRBV5-1 to TRBJ1-1, with D uncertain. Per germline, CDR1 SGHRS and CDR2 YFSETQ. V was clipped by 5 bases and J by 2 bases, with 13 bases between them. The CDR3 length is 14 residues. The CDR3, as DNA: TGCGCCAGCAGAATTGAGTCAGGAAACACTGAAGCTTTCTTT. This encodes CASRIESGNTEAFF.

The chain uses TRBV5-1 and TRBJ1-3, with a tentative D call TRBD1 (6 bases). This CDR3 contains 14 residues. Per germline, CDR1 SGHRS and CDR2 YFSETQ. Trimming removed 0 bases from V and 4 bases from J, with 8 bases in between. The CDR3 loop is CASSLVGAGNTIYF. Here the CDR3 DNA reads TGCGCCAGCAGCTTGGTGGGGGCAGGAAACACCATATATTTT.

The chain recombines TRBV18 with TRBJ1-1; D is perhaps TRBD1 (5 bases). Trimming took 4 bases from V and 3 from J, leaving 12 bases between them. This CDR3 spans 14 amino acids. From germline, CDR1 is KGHSH and CDR2 LQKENI. The CDR3 loop is CASSLAEGDTEAFF. CDR3 nucleotide sequence: TGTGCCAGCTCACTCGCAGAAGGGGACACTGAAGCTTTCTTT.

The rearrangement links TRBV29-1 to TRBJ1-2, with a possible D match to TRBD1 (6 bases). CDR1 and CDR2 (germline): SQVTM, ANQGSEA. This CDR3 spans 12 amino acids. The V and J ends lost 3 bases and 8 bases respectively, with 13 bases between them. CDR3 bases: TGCAGCGTTGATAAGCCTGGGGGCGGCTACACCTTC. Encoded protein: CSVDKPGGGYTF.

This chain's CDR3 is CASGLQGFGELPWAEAFF. As DNA, the CDR3 is TGTGCCAGCGGCCTACAGGGTTTTGGTGAATTGCCATGGGCTGAAGCTTTCTTT. This chain links TRBV12-1 with TRBJ1-1; the table gives TRBD1 as D, unverified against the DNA. TRBV12-1 is recorded as a pseudogene. The CDR3 is made up of 18 amino acids.

The V and J genes are TRBV9 and TRBJ1-3; D is unresolved. V lost 3 bases, J lost 0 bases, and 7 bases lay in between. CDR1 and CDR2 from the germline V gene are SGDLS and YYNGEE. The CDR3 has 14 residues. The CDR3 protein is CASSAQSSGNTIYF. In DNA form, the CDR3 reads TGTGCCAGCAGCGCCCAGTCCTCTGGAAACACCATATATTTT.

The chain uses TRBV6-2 or TRBV6-3 and TRBJ1-6; TRBD1 matches 11 bases. This CDR3 comprises 16 residues. The trim removed 4 bases at V and 8 bases at J, leaving 7 bases unmatched. Germline loops: CDR1 MNHEY, CDR2 SVGEGT. This chain's CDR3 is CASSSRAGQGDSPLHF. DNA of the CDR3: TGTGCCAGCAGTTCGCGGGCGGGACAGGGGGATTCACCCCTCCACTTT.

The chain links TRBV11-3 to TRBJ2-1, with 9 nucleotides matching TRBD2. The CDR3 extends over 16 amino acids. CDR1 SGHNT and CDR2 YENEEA come from the germline V gene. Trimming took 1 base from V and 5 from J; bases not matched to a gene: 6. The CDR3 protein is CASSLGTSGRHNEQFF. The CDR3 DNA sequence: TGTGCCAGCAGCTTAGGCACTAGCGGGCGGCACAATGAGCAGTTCTTC.

The chain has TRBV11-3 and TRBJ2-5, with 9 bases matching TRBD2. CDR1 is SGHNT, CDR2 YENEEA, per germline. CDR3 length equals 15 residues. The V gene end was trimmed by 5 bases and the J gene end by 5 bases; junction bases not matched to a gene: 9. The CDR3 region is CASSRAGLAGETQYF. The CDR3 DNA reads TGTGCCAGCAGCCGAGCGGGACTAGCTGGCGAGACCCAGTACTTC.

The chain is built from TRBV4-3 and TRBJ1-2; D possibly corresponds to TRBD1 (6 bases). Per the germline V gene, CDR1 is LGHNA and CDR2 is YSLEER. There are 16 residues in the CDR3. V lost 0 bases and J 0 bases, leaving 11 bases between the germline ends. CDR3 nucleotides: TGCGCCAGCAGCCAAGACGTGTGGACAGCTAACTATGGCTACACCTTC. Protein: CASSQDVWTANYGYTF.

This chain links TRBV18 with TRBJ2-7, with TRBD2 matching over 12 bases. The CDR3 loop spans 14 amino acids. Germline loops: CDR1 KGHSH, CDR2 LQKENI. J lost 4 bases, V lost 4 bases, and 2 bases had no gene match. CDR3 DNA: TGTGCCAGCTCACGGACTAGCGGGAAATACGAGCAGTACTTC. As protein: CASSRTSGKYEQYF.

This clone has only a few counts. J is TRBJ2-7 and V is TRBV5-8; D might be TRBD1 (5 bases). The CDR3 runs 13 residues. Trimming cost V 4 bases and J 2 bases, with 10 bases left between them. The germline gives CDR1 SGHTS, CDR2 YDEGEE. CDR3 in amino acids: CASSHGQPYEQYF. The CDR3 coding sequence is TGTGCCAGCAGCCACGGACAACCCTACGAGCAGTACTTC.

The rearrangement links TRBV11-3 to TRBJ2-2; TRBD1 is a possible D gene (5 bases). Between the trimmed V and J ends, which lost 8 bases and 5 bases, there was a span of 12 bases. Germline V gives CDR1 SGHNT, CDR2 YENEEA. This CDR3 region has 13 residues. The CDR3 protein is CASGQYRTGELFF. The CDR3 region has the DNA TGTGCCAGCGGACAATATAGGACCGGGGAGCTGTTTTTT. Using reference TRBV11-3 and TRBJ2-2 for the parts outside the CDR3, the full variable domain is EAGVVQSPRYKIIEKKQPVAFWCNPISGHNTLYWYLQNLGQGPELLIRYENEEAVDDSQLPKDRFSAERLKGVDSTLKIQPAELGDSAVYLCASGQYRTGELFFGEGSRLTVL.

The CDR3 DNA reads as TGTGCCAGCAGTTCGCGTGGTGGCTACACCTTC. Residues: CASSSRGGYTF. V gene TRBV2 combines with J gene TRBJ1-2; D gene uncertain. The germline CDR1 and CDR2 sequences are SNHLY and FYNNEI. This CDR3 has 11 residues. V dropped 5 bases and J dropped 7 bases, with 8 bases sitting between them.

The chain has TRBV5-1 and TRBJ2-3; D might be TRBD2 (5 bases). This CDR3 region has 15 residues. CDR1 and CDR2 from the germline V gene are SGHRS and YFSETQ. The V gene lost 1 base and the J gene lost 0 bases, with 9 bases spanning the gap. In DNA, the CDR3 is TGCGCCAGCAGCTTGTTACGGGGTAGCACAGATACGCAGTATTTT. Amino acids: CASSLLRGSTDTQYF.

This chain connects TRBV19 to TRBJ1-1, with D tentatively TRBD1 (6 bases). This CDR3 spans 13 amino acids. CDR1 is LNHDA, CDR2 SQIVND, per germline (reference sequence). The V end was cut by 5 bases, the J end by 4 bases, with 11 bases between. CDR3 nucleotides: TGTGCCAGTAGTCGACAGGCGGGCACTGAAGCTTTCTTT. Its translation is CASSRQAGTEAFF.